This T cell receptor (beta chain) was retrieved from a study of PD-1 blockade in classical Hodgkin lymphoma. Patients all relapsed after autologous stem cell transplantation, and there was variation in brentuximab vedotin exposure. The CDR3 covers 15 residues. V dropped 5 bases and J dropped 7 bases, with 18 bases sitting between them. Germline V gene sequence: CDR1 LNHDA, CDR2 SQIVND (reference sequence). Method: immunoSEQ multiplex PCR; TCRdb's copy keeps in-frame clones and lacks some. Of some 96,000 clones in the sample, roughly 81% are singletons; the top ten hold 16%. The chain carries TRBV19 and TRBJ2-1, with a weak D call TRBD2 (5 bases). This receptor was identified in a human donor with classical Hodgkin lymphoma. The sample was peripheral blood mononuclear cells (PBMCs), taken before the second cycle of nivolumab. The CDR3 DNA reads TGTGCCAGTAGTTTACGGATGGTGGGAGATAATGAGCAGTTCTTC. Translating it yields CASSLRMVGDNEQFF.